Each of the 18 T cell receptor beta chains below was sequenced from the same sample in a study of blood T cell repertoires in COVID-19. The table came from immunoSEQ multiplex PCR; TCRdb's copy has only in-frame clones and leaves some out. The sample records 300,000 to 400,000 clones, approximately 86% being singletons. The sample consisted of peripheral blood. All receptors come from a woman aged 55-69 years with COVID-19, enrolled during active disease.

This sequence joins TRBV6-6 and TRBJ1-2; D is unclear. Looked up from germline, CDR1 is MNHNY and CDR2 is SVGAGI (reference sequence). The V and J ends lost 0 bases and 6 bases respectively, with 14 bases between them. CDR3 length: 15 residues. Written as DNA, the CDR3 is TGTGCCAGCAGTTACTCGACCTGGGGAGAAGATGGCTACACCTTC. The encoded protein is CASSYSTWGEDGYTF.

The V gene is TRBV7-2, the J gene TRBJ1-6, with 7 bases identical to TRBD1. The CDR3 spans 15 residues. The germline gives CDR1 SGHTA, CDR2 FQGNSA. The junction had 10 bases not matched to a gene; V was cut back by 6 bases and J by 8 bases. As DNA, the CDR3 is TGTGCCAGCAGTCCAAACAGGGGCTCCGATTCACCCCTCCACTTT. Translating gives CASSPNRGSDSPLHF.

The rearrangement joins TRBV5-1 to TRBJ2-7; 7 bases map to TRBD2. There are 15 residues in the CDR3. Germline CDR1 SGHRS, CDR2 YFSETQ. J lost 4 bases, V lost 4 bases, and 11 bases had no gene match. CDR3 in DNA: TGCGCCAGCAGCCATTCTCAATCCGGGGGGTACGAGCAGTACTTC. Translation: CASSHSQSGGYEQYF.

The CDR3: CAWSSDLGPLHF. CDR3 nucleotide sequence: TGTGCCTGGAGTTCTGATCTCGGGCCCCTCCACTTT. V and J are TRBV30 and TRBJ1-6; D gene uncertain. The V and J ends lost 2 bases and 13 bases respectively, with 12 bases between them. The CDR3 extends over 12 amino acids. CDR1 is GTSNPN and CDR2 is SVGIG in the germline V gene (reference sequence).

Turning to this clone: One end of the junction is discordant with germline, which a read error may explain. The chain uses TRBV7-3 and TRBJ2-2, with D possibly TRBD1 on 6 matching bases. Germline V gene sequence: CDR1 SGHTA, CDR2 FQGTGA. The CDR3 extends over 13 amino acids. The DNA of the CDR3 is TGTGCCAGCAGCAGGGGGAACGCCGGGGAGCTGTTTTTT. It is translated as CASSRGNAGELFF.

The gene calls are TRBV2 and TRBJ2-2; 7 positions agree with TRBD1. CDR3 length: 16 amino acids. The V and J ends lost 8 bases and 8 bases, in that order; junction bases with no gene match: 17. Germline V lookup: CDR1 SNHLY, CDR2 FYNNEI. Written as DNA, the CDR3 is TGTGCCAGCGGCGTCAGGGGGAATGAATTTAGAGGGGAGCTGTTTTTT. Its translation: CASGVRGNEFRGELFF. Filled out from reference TRBV2 and TRBJ2-2, the complete variable domain reads EPEVTQTPSHQVTQMGQEVILRCVPISNHLYFYWYRQILGQKVEFLVSFYNNEISEKSEIFDDQFSVERPDGSNFTLKIRSTKLEDSAMYFCASGVRGNEFRGELFFGEGSRLTVL.

This chain uses TRBV9 with TRBJ2-5, with 8 nucleotides matching TRBD1. From germline, CDR1 is SGDLS and CDR2 YYNGEE. Trimming at V came to 0 bases and at J to 2 bases, leaving 6 bases not matched to a gene. The CDR3 is made up of 16 amino acids. CDR3 in DNA: TGTGCCAGCAGCGTAGCCCTGACAGGGGAACAAGAGACCCAGTACTTC. Its translation: CASSVALTGEQETQYF.

The chain links TRBV10-3 to TRBJ2-7; TRBD1 aligns across 11 bases. Germline values: CDR1 ENHRY, CDR2 SYGVKD. Losses at the gene ends were 7 bases for V and 5 bases for J; bases not matched to a gene: 7. The CDR3 has 14 residues. The chain's CDR3 is CAINGQGAVNEQYF. The CDR3 DNA is TGTGCCATCAATGGACAGGGGGCGGTGAACGAGCAGTACTTC.

CDR3 sequence reads: CASSATGTHRTEAFF. The CDR3 nucleotides are TGCGCCAGCAGTGCCACAGGGACCCACAGGACTGAAGCTTTCTTT. The chain combines TRBV5-1 with TRBJ1-1; perhaps TRBD1 as D (6 bases). This CDR3 spans 15 amino acids. Germline V gene data show CDR1 as SGHRS and CDR2 as YFSETQ. V was cut by 5 bases and J by 5 bases, with 19 bases left in between.

The chain is built from TRBV20-1 and TRBJ2-1, with 8 bases that match TRBD2. CDR3 length: 17 residues. V gave up 3 bases and J gave up 8 bases; unmatched junction bases: 18. Germline values: CDR1 DFQATT, CDR2 SNEGSKA (reference sequence). The CDR3 protein is CSASGALSSGGEDEQFF. CDR3 coding DNA: TGCAGTGCTAGTGGCGCCTTGTCCAGCGGGGGAGAGGATGAGCAGTTCTTC.

V and J are TRBV5-1 and TRBJ2-7; 10 nucleotides line up with TRBD1. The CDR3 length is 15 residues. Germline CDR1 and CDR2: SGHRS and YFSETQ. Losses at the gene ends were 0 bases for V and 6 bases for J; bases not matched to a gene: 6. The CDR3 here is CASSLGMDRGFEQYF. The CDR3, as DNA: TGCGCCAGCAGCTTGGGGATGGACAGGGGGTTCGAGCAGTACTTC. The whole variable domain, remainder taken from reference TRBV5-1 and TRBJ2-7, is KAGVTQTPRYLIKTRGQQVTLSCSPISGHRSVSWYQQTPGQGLQFLFEYFSETQRNKGNFPGRFSGRQFSNSRSEMNVSTLELGDSALYLCASSLGMDRGFEQYFGPGTRLTVT.

Concerning this clone itself: Other DNA sequences in this sample translate to the same CDR3. The chain combines TRBV5-6 with TRBJ1-6, with 10 bases that match TRBD1. Germline CDR1 is SGHDT and CDR2 is YYEEEE. The length of the CDR3 is 17 residues. With V trimmed by 4 bases and J by 0 bases, 4 bases remained unmatched. CDR3 DNA: TGTGCCAGCAGCCCGGGACAGGGGAGCTCCTATAATTCACCCCTCCACTTT. This gives the protein CASSPGQGSSYNSPLHF.

With respect to this clone: This sample also contains other DNA sequences that code for the same CDR3. V is TRBV10-1 and J is TRBJ2-7, with D maybe TRBD2 (5 bases). CDR1 is WNHNN and CDR2 is SYGVQD in the germline V gene (reference sequence). The V gene lost 5 bases and the J gene lost 4 bases, with 6 bases spanning the gap. CDR3 length: 11 amino acids. The CDR3 DNA follows: TGCGCCAGCAGTTCGGGGTACGAGCAGTACTTC. Protein sequence: CASSSGYEQYF.

The table lists this clone with a few counts. J is TRBJ1-4 and V is TRBV9; D gene uncertain. Trimming took 3 bases from V and 0 from J, leaving 9 bases between them. Germline CDR1 is SGDLS and CDR2 is YYNGEE. The CDR3 sequence is 15 residues long. The CDR3: CASSARTATNEKLFF. In DNA, the CDR3 is TGTGCCAGCAGCGCCCGGACTGCAACTAATGAAAAACTGTTTTTT.

V usage is TRBV28 and J usage is TRBJ2-7, with TRBD2 as a possible D gene (6 bases). The V gene's germline CDR1 is MDHEN and CDR2 SYDVKM. The V end was cut by 6 bases, the J end by 3 bases, with 15 bases between. The CDR3 contains 14 residues. The CDR3 here is CASRPDAEGYEQYF. CDR3 DNA: TGTGCCAGCAGACCGGACGCGGAGGGCTACGAGCAGTACTTC. Supplemented by reference TRBV28 and TRBJ2-7, the full variable domain reads DVKVTQSSRYLVKRTGEKVFLECVQDMDHENMFWYRQDPGLGLRLIYFSYDVKMKEKGDIPEGYSVSREKKERFSLILESASTNQTSMYLCASRPDAEGYEQYFGPGTRLTVT.

The genes are TRBV27 and TRBJ2-7; 8 bases line up with TRBD1. This CDR3 spans 15 amino acids. Germline V CDR1 and CDR2: MNHEY, SMNVEV (reference sequence). The trim removed 4 bases at V and 3 bases at J, leaving 8 bases unmatched. The CDR3 sequence: CASSSDRGEGYEQYF. Here the CDR3 DNA reads TGTGCCAGCAGTTCCGACAGGGGCGAGGGCTACGAGCAGTACTTC.

In its sample, this clone was seen a few times. The chain uses TRBV7-2 and TRBJ1-3; possible D gene TRBD1, 5 bases. The CDR3 is made up of 15 amino acids. The germline CDR1 and CDR2 sequences are SGHTA and FQGNSA. With 5 bases removed from V and 2 bases from J, the gap between germline ends came to 13 bases. The CDR3 protein is CASSPGGVAGNTIYF. CDR3 DNA sequence: TGTGCCAGCAGCCCCGGGGGGGTAGCTGGAAACACCATATATTTT.

The CDR3, as DNA: TGTGCCAGCAGTGAACAGGGGGGCAATCAGCCCCAGCATTTT. Translation gives CASSEQGGNQPQHF. The chain combines TRBV2 with TRBJ1-5, with 7 bases lining up with TRBD1. The CDR3 has 14 amino acids. CDR1 is SNHLY, CDR2 FYNNEI, per germline. V lost 2 bases and J lost 2; bases outside the gene matches: 0.